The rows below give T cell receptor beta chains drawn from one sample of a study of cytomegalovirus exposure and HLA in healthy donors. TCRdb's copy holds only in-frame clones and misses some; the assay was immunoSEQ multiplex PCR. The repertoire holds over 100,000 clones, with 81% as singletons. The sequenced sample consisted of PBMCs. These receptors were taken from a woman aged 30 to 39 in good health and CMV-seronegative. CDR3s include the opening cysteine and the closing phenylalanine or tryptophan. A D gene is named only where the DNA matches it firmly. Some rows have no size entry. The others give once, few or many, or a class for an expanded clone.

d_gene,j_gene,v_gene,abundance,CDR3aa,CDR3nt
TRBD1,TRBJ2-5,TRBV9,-,CASSGTGLQETQYF,TGTGCCAGCAGCGGGACAGGTTTACAAGAGACCCAGTACTTC
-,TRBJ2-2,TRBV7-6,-,CASSLAYKTGELFF,TGTGCCAGCAGCTTAGCTTACAAGACCGGGGAGCTGTTTTTT
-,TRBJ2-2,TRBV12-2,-,CASRLDAHLRVNTGELFF,TGTGCAAGTCGCTTAGACGCGCATCTTCGGGTGAACACCGGGGAGCTGTTTTTT
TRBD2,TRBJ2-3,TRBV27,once,CASSPTGGARADTQYF,TGTGCCAGCAGTCCCACGGGGGGGGCGCGGGCAGATACGCAGTATTTT
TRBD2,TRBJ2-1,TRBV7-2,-,CASRGAGTGNEQFF,TGTGCCAGCAGGGGAGCGGGAACTGGGAATGAGCAGTTCTTC
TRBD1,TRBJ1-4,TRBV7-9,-,CASSLGTGNEKLFF,TGTGCCAGCAGCCTAGGGACAGGGAACGAGAAACTGTTTTTT
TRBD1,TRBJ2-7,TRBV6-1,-,CASSSTGGREYF,TGTGCCAGCAGTTCCACAGGGGGAAGGGAGTACTTC
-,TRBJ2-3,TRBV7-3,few,CASSLSGQGTDTQYF,TGTGCCAGCAGCTTAAGTGGCCAGGGCACAGATACGCAGTATTTT
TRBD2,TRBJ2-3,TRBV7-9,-,CASTLAGGPGDTQYF,TGTGCCAGCACCCTAGCGGGAGGGCCGGGAGATACGCAGTATTTT
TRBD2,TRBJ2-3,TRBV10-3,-,CAIGEETLLAGAGTDTQYF,TGTGCCATCGGGGAGGAGACACTATTAGCGGGAGCTGGGACAGATACGCAGTATTTT
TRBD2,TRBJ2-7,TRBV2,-,CASSRLAGTAYEQYF,TGTGCCAGCAGTCGACTAGCGGGAACAGCCTACGAGCAGTACTTC
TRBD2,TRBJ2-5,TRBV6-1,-,CASSEEAGASETQYF,TGTGCCAGCAGTGAAGAGGCGGGAGCATCGGAGACCCAGTACTTC